The clone carrying this T cell receptor beta chain has only a few counts. Its target is not known. Germline CDR1 SGDLS, CDR2 YYNGEE. Trimming at V came to 0 bases and at J to 0 bases, leaving 7 bases not matched to a gene. The CDR3 contains 18 residues. This record belongs to a study of shared clonotypes between healthy human individuals. The study's findings and limits: On the whole, naive subsets had larger estimated richness than memory subsets had. Roughly 5.3% of naive CD4 clonotypes were common to four donors. Few donors restricted represented genetic and exposure-history diversity.

Original methodology: For the immunoSEQ data, sequences were junction-only without quality scores, so filtering differed. Libraries were prepared by immunoSEQ multiplex PCR; TCRdb keeps only in-frame clonotypes and omits some of them. The D gene and trimming were derived from the DNA, and the V and J assignments and clone size from that table. The sample yields nearly 1,000,000 clones, 70% to 85% seen once. This TCR was recovered from a young man in good health. Sequencing was carried out using memory CD4+ T cells sorted from blood. Subset defined: CD45RA-negative fraction. V gene TRBV9 combines with J gene TRBJ2-1; 9 positions match TRBD1. This CDR3 is CASSVAGQGPFSYNEQFF. CDR3 coding DNA: TGTGCCAGCAGCGTAGCGGGACAGGGTCCCTTCTCCTACAATGAGCAGTTCTTC.